Included here is one T cell receptor beta chain sequence, with context. Antigen specificity is unknown. RNA transcripts served as template for amplifying TCR beta CDR3 sequences. First-round RT-PCR employed HTBI primers, with a second-round multiplex PCR after it. TCRdb re-called the multiplex PCR reads through MiXCR, storing one row per CDR3 protein. The profile covers about 220,000 distinct CDR3 sequences, with 20% to 25% appearing a single time and 43% taken by the ten largest. The CDR3 totals 16 residues. Germline trimming cut 3 bases from V and 2 bases from J; bases unmatched to any gene: 9. CDR1 and CDR2 (germline): ENHRY, SYGVKD. The sample originates from a study of Graves' ophthalmopathy and Graves' hyperthyroidism. Study-wide results and limits: Ophthalmopathy progression cases were predicted by the model with 55% to 71% sensitivity and more than 72% specificity. Blood was where most expanded thyroid clonotypes above 0.001 frequency also turned up.

Other autoimmune disease, uncontrolled infection, pregnancy and lactation led to exclusion. Fresh peripheral blood (approximately 10 ml) yielded the PBMCs. Specimen: peripheral blood. This receptor was obtained from a woman aged 45-65 years with Graves' ophthalmopathy. V and J are TRBV10-3 and TRBJ1-2; 7 positions match TRBD1. CDR3 sequence (DNA): TGTGCCATCAGTGAAGGGCCAGGGGGAGTCAACTATGGCTACACCTTC. Amino acid sequence: CAISEGPGGVNYGYTF.